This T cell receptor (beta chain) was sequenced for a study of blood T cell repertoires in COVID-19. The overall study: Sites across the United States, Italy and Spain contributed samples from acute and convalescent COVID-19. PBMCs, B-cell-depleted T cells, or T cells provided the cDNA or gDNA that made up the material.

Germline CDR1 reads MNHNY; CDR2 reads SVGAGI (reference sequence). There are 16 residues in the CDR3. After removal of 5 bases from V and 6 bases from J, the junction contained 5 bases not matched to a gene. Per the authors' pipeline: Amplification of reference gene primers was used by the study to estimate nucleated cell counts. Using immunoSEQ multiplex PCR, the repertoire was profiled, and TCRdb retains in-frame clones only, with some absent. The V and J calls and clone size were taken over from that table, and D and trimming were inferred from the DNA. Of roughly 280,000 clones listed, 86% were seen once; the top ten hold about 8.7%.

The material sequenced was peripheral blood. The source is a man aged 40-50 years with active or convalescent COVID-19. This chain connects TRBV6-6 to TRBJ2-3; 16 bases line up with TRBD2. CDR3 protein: CASSGTSGGAVDTQYF. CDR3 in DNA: TGTGCCAGCAGTGGGACTAGCGGGGGGGCCGTTGATACGCAGTATTTT.